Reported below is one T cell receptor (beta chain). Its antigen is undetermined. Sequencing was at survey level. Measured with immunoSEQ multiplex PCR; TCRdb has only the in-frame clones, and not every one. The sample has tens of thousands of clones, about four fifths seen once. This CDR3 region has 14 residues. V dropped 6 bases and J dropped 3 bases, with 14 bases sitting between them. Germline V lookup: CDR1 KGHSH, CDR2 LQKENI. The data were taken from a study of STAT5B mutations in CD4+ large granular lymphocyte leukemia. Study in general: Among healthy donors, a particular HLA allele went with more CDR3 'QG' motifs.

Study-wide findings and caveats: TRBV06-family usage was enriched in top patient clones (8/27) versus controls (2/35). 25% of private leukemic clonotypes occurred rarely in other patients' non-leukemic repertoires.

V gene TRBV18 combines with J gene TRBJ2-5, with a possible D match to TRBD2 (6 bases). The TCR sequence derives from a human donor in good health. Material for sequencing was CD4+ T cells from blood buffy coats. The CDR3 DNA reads TGTGCCAGCTCTCTGAGGGACTCCGAAGAGACCCAGTACTTC. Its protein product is CASSLRDSEETQYF. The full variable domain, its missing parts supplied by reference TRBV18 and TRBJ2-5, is NAGVMQNPRHLVRRRGQEARLRCSPMKGHSHVYWYRQLPEEGLKFMVYLQKENIIDESGMPKERFSAEFPKEGPSILRIQQVVRGDSAAYFCASSLRDSEETQYFGPGTRLLVL.